Each of the 5 T cell receptor beta chains below was sequenced from the same sample in a study of metastatic and nonmetastatic thyroid tumors. TCRdb re-called the PCR reads with MiXCR. Of 16,000 or so clones in the sample, 20% to 25% were seen once. Patients were all untreated before their thyroid surgery. Sequenced input: tumor tissue. All receptors come from a male donor with papillary thyroid cancer or a benign thyroid nodule (not recorded which). Some clones in this sample may be carry-over from other donors' samples.

This clone has ten or more counts. The chain uses TRBV4-2 and TRBJ2-2; D is undetermined. Trimming removed 4 bases from V and 7 bases from J, with 7 bases in between. The CDR3 extends over 12 amino acids. The germline V gene encodes CDR1 LGHNA and CDR2 YNFKEQ. CDR3 DNA: TGTGCCAGCAGCCCCCTCCTCGGGGAGCTGTTTTTT. It translates to CASSPLLGELFF.

This clone showed up many times. The chain joins TRBV19 to TRBJ2-5; the D is unclear. This CDR3 has 17 residues. Per germline, CDR1 LNHDA and CDR2 SQIVND (reference sequence). The germline V and J ends were trimmed by 4 bases and 10 bases, with 28 bases remaining between them. CDR3 protein: CASSSFLYDRPREGQYF. As DNA, the CDR3 is TGTGCCAGTAGTAGCTTTCTTTACGATCGGCCACGCGAAGGCCAGTACTTC.

By share, this clone counts as medium-sized. The chain is built from TRBV10-3 and TRBJ2-7, with D maybe TRBD2 (5 bases). Deletions cut 6 bases from V and 3 bases from J, with 15 bases between. CDR3 size: 14 residues. Germline-derived CDR1 and CDR2 are ENHRY and SYGVKD. Written as DNA, the CDR3 is TGTGCCATCAGCCCCGGGATTTCCCACTACGAGCAGTACTTC. Encoded protein: CAISPGISHYEQYF.

This clone was counted at least ten times. The chain's CDR3 is CASSPGTHGVQTQYF. The DNA of the CDR3 is TGTGCCAGCAGCCCCGGGACACACGGAGTGCAGACCCAGTACTTC. The chain links TRBV7-9 to TRBJ2-5, with TRBD1 as a possible D gene (6 bases). The CDR3 has 15 amino acids. Between the trimmed V and J ends, which lost 5 bases and 6 bases, there was a span of 19 bases. CDR1 and CDR2 (germline): SEHNR, FQNEAQ (reference sequence).

This clone appeared a few times. The CDR3 DNA follows: TGTGCCAGCAGCTCCTCTTGGAGATATGACGAGCAGTACTTC. The encoded protein is CASSSSWRYDEQYF. The V gene is TRBV28, the J gene TRBJ2-7; D is unresolved. CDR1 and CDR2 (germline): MDHEN, SYDVKM. V was shortened by 6 bases and J by 5 bases, with 17 bases between the two germline ends. The length of the CDR3 is 14 residues.